Listed below are T cell receptor beta chains from one sample, sequenced in a study of spatial heterogeneity in lung cancer. TCRdb re-derived calls from the 5' RACE reads in MiXCR, one entry per CDR3 protein. This sample has over 10,000 distinct CDR3 sequences, with roughly an eighth found just once. Here the sequenced sample was PBMCs, taken at surgery. The source is a female donor with early-stage non-small cell lung cancer. Both conserved end residues are part of each CDR3. Each record gives: J gene, D gene, clone size, V gene, CDR3 DNA, CDR3 protein. The D gene is left open where the match is weak. Clone size is not always given. Where it is, it says once, few, many or a class for expanded clones.

TRBJ1-2,TRBD1,many,TRBV5-1,TGCGCCAGCAGCTCCGGGACAGGGGGCTACTATGGCTACACCTTC,CASSSGTGGYYGYTF
TRBJ2-3,TRBD2,many,TRBV5-8,TGTGCCAGCAGCGCAGGGACTAGCGGGGACACAGATACGCAGTATTTT,CASSAGTSGDTDTQYF
TRBJ2-7,-,-,TRBV19,TGTGCCAGTAGTAGCCTTGGCCTCCGGACTGGCGGCTACGAGCAGTACTTC,CASSSLGLRTGGYEQYF
TRBJ1-5,TRBD1,many,TRBV6-2/TRBV6-3,TGTGCCAGCAGTCACACAGGGGGCAATCAGCCCCAGCATTTT,CASSHTGGNQPQHF
TRBJ1-2,TRBD1,medium-sized,TRBV6-5,TGTGCCAGCAGTGGGGGACAGGGTGTCCGCTACACCTTC,CASSGGQGVRYTF
TRBJ1-6,-,medium-sized,TRBV29-1,TGCAGCGCTCAAGACAGCCTCGGTTCACCCCTCCACTTT,CSAQDSLGSPLHF
TRBJ2-2,-,medium-sized,TRBV29-1,TGCAGCGGGGGGCCAGGCACCGGGGAGCTGTTTTTT,CSGGPGTGELFF
TRBJ1-1,-,few,TRBV27,TGTGCCAGCAGTAATCTCCGCCACACTGAAGCTTTCTTT,CASSNLRHTEAFF
TRBJ2-2,-,medium-sized,TRBV5-1,TGCGCCAGCAGCTTGGTGGTAGCGGCGAACACCGGGGAGCTGTTTTTT,CASSLVVAANTGELFF
TRBJ1-5,-,many,TRBV20-1,TGCAGTGCTAGAATCCCGGGGGCGGCTCAGCCCCAGCATTTT,CSARIPGAAQPQHF
TRBJ2-2,-,many,TRBV6-5,TGTGCCAGCAGCCCGAGGGACGGCGGGGCCACCGGGGAGCTGTTTTTT,CASSPRDGGATGELFF
TRBJ2-2,-,few,TRBV18,TGTGCCAGCTCACGGAGTGGGACATCTAACACCGGGGAGCTGTTTTTT,CASSRSGTSNTGELFF
TRBJ2-3,TRBD2,medium-sized,TRBV16,TGTGCCAGCAGCCTTCCGGGACTAGCGGGAGGCACAGATACGCAGTATTTT,CASSLPGLAGGTDTQYF
TRBJ2-3,TRBD1,medium-sized,TRBV15,TGTGCCACCAGCAGAAGCCCACAGGGGGCGCTCTCAGATACGCAGTATTTT,CATSRSPQGALSDTQYF
TRBJ1-1,-,-,TRBV10-1,TGCGCCAGCAGTGAGTCAGCAATCGCGAACACTGAAGCTTTCTTT,CASSESAIANTEAFF
TRBJ2-7,-,-,TRBV14,TGTGCCAGCAGCCAAGCCACAGGGAACGAGCAGTACTTC,CASSQATGNEQYF
TRBJ1-4,-,-,TRBV2,TGTGCCAGCAAGCAGGCCACAACTAATGAAAAACTGTTTTTT,CASKQATTNEKLFF
TRBJ2-3,-,medium-sized,TRBV20-1,TGCAGTGCTAGAGAGTTTGCCCCCACAGATACGCAGTATTTT,CSAREFAPTDTQYF
TRBJ2-3,-,medium-sized,TRBV2,TGTGCCAGCAGTTTGACACCGACGGCTCCGGGGGATACGCAGTATTTT,CASSLTPTAPGDTQYF
TRBJ1-5,TRBD1,medium-sized,TRBV5-1,TGCGCCAGCAGCCTGACAGGGGGCGGCAATCAGCCCCAGCATTTT,CASSLTGGGNQPQHF
TRBJ2-2,TRBD2,many,TRBV6-2/TRBV6-3,TGTGCCAGCAGCGACGGGGATAGCGGGCCAACCGGGGAGCTGTTTTTT,CASSDGDSGPTGELFF
TRBJ2-3,TRBD1,many,TRBV7-7,TGTGCTAGCAGCCCTACTACAGGGGGAGTAGGGACGCAGTATTTT,CASSPTTGGVGTQYF
TRBJ1-5,-,many,TRBV6-2/TRBV6-3,TGTGCCAGCTGTGAAGGCTTCAATCAGCCCCAGCATTTT,CASCEGFNQPQHF
TRBJ2-3,TRBD2,-,TRBV2,TGTGCCAGCAGTGAGTTTCGGACTAGCGGGATGTCCCTAACAGATACGCAGTATTTT,CASSEFRTSGMSLTDTQYF
TRBJ2-3,-,many,TRBV20-1,TGCAGTGCTAGCGGATCCTGGGCGTCCCCCACAGATACGCAGTATTTT,CSASGSWASPTDTQYF
TRBJ2-7,-,few,TRBV10-1,TGCGCCAGCAGTGAGTCCCAGGGGAGCCCCTACGAGCAGTACTTC,CASSESQGSPYEQYF
TRBJ1-5,-,many,TRBV19,TGTGCCAGTTGTGGGGGTAGCAATCAGCCCCAGCATTTT,CASCGGSNQPQHF
TRBJ2-7,TRBD1,medium-sized,TRBV6-6,TGTGCCAGCAGTACCGGACAGGGGGGGACTAACGAGCAGTACTTC,CASSTGQGGTNEQYF
TRBJ2-7,TRBD2,-,TRBV28,TGTGCCAGCAGCTCACCGGGACTACCCTACGAGCAGTACTTC,CASSSPGLPYEQYF
TRBJ2-1,-,-,TRBV29-1,TGCAGCGTTGTTTCCAGATACAATGAGCAGTTCTTC,CSVVSRYNEQFF
TRBJ1-1,-,medium-sized,TRBV2,TGTGCCAGCAGGAGTGGGGGGGGCACTGAAGCTTTCTTT,CASRSGGGTEAFF
TRBJ2-7,TRBD1,-,TRBV5-5,TGTGCCAGCAGCTTGCTGCCGATCGTGCCGGGACAGGGCTCCTACGAGCAGTACTTC,CASSLLPIVPGQGSYEQYF
TRBJ2-6,-,-,TRBV5-1,TGCGCCAGCAGCTTGGCAGGGGATGGGGCCAACGTCCTGACTTTC,CASSLAGDGANVLTF
TRBJ2-2,TRBD1,few,TRBV4-3,TGCGCCAGCAGCCAGGGACAGGGGAGCACCGGGGAGCTGTTTTTT,CASSQGQGSTGELFF
TRBJ2-3,TRBD2,many,TRBV7-9,TGTGCCAGCAGCCGCGGACTAGCGGCTAGCACAGATACGCAGTATTTT,CASSRGLAASTDTQYF
TRBJ1-3,-,few,TRBV25-1,TGTGCCAGCAGTGACCTGAGGACTTCTGGAAACACCATATATTTT,CASSDLRTSGNTIYF
TRBJ2-3,-,many,TRBV7-2,TGTGCCAGCAGCTTCCGAGAAGCAGATACGCAGTATTTT,CASSFREADTQYF
TRBJ1-4,-,many,TRBV19,TGTGCCAGTAGTGGACGACAGTCGTCATTCGAAAAACTGTTTTTT,CASSGRQSSFEKLFF
TRBJ2-1,-,few,TRBV2,TGTGCCAGCAGTGAAAGTGCCGGGGTCGCCTCGTACAATGAGCAGTTCTTC,CASSESAGVASYNEQFF
TRBJ2-5,TRBD1,many,TRBV29-1,TGCAGCGCCTCGACAGGGCAAGAGACCCAGTACTTC,CSASTGQETQYF
TRBJ2-1,-,medium-sized,TRBV7-2,TGTGCCAGCAGCTTAGTGAGAGACAATGAGCAGTTCTTC,CASSLVRDNEQFF
TRBJ1-1,TRBD1,many,TRBV6-5,TGTGCCAGCAGTTCCGCGACAGGGAAGACTGAAGCTTTCTTT,CASSSATGKTEAFF
TRBJ1-3,-,-,TRBV12-3/TRBV12-4,TGTGCCAGCAACCCGACGGCGAGCTCTGGAAACACCATATATTTT,CASNPTASSGNTIYF
TRBJ2-1,TRBD2,many,TRBV28,TGTGCCAGCAGTTTCGCATCTAGCGGGAGGTACGGGAATGAGCAGTTCTTC,CASSFASSGRYGNEQFF
TRBJ2-7,TRBD1,many,TRBV2,TGTGCCAGCACCCGGGACAGGGAGTTCAACGAGCAGTACTTC,CASTRDREFNEQYF
TRBJ2-1,-,many,TRBV29-1,TGCAGCGTTGTGGCACAGGTCTACAATGAGCAGTTCTTC,CSVVAQVYNEQFF
TRBJ2-3,-,many,TRBV7-9,TGTGCCAGCAGTACGGTGGTAGATAGCACAGATACGCAGTATTTT,CASSTVVDSTDTQYF
TRBJ1-5,-,many,TRBV18,TGTGCCAGCTCACCGGGACTGGGGAATCAGCCCCAGCATTTT,CASSPGLGNQPQHF